This T cell receptor beta chain was documented in a study of T-cell memory formation after mild COVID-19. Overall study: Most TCR clusters belonged to a single donor.

Trimming cost V 5 bases and J 5 bases, with 15 bases left between them. This CDR3 has 15 residues. CDR1 MNHEY and CDR2 SVGAGI come from the germline V gene. Study outcomes and limitations: Clones contracting day 15 to 85 were balanced CD4/CD8; later expanders leaned CD4+. Mainly in CM and EM were contracting CD4+ clones; CD8+ were in EMRA.

Constant-segment primers were used for 5'RACE, and the resulting TCR alpha and TCR beta cDNA libraries carried sample barcodes and UMIs. Each CDR3 protein gets one entry after TCRdb re-called the 5' RACE reads with MiXCR. The sample carries roughly 380,000 distinct CDR3 sequences, around 27% recorded once. Concerning this clonotype: Its antigen remains unidentified.

The sample was PBMCs or a T cell subset sorted from them (not recorded which). This chain connects TRBV6-5 to TRBJ2-2; D tentatively reads TRBD1 or TRBD2 (5 bases each). This clonotype was obtained from an adult woman who had mild COVID-19 (a few samples of this study predate the infection). Cell type and time point are not known. The CDR3 region has the DNA TGTGCCAGCAGTCGGGACGGCCGGAGGACCGGGGAGCTGTTTTTT. Protein product: CASSRDGRRTGELFF.